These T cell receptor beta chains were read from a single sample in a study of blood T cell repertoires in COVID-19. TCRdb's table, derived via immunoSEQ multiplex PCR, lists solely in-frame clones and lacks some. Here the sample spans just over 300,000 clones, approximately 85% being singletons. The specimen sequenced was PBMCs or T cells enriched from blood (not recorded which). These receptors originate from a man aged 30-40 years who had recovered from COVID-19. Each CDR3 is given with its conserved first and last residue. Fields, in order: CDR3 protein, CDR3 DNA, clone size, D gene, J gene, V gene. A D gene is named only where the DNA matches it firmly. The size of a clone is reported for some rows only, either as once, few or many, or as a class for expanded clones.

CDR3aa: CASSSGGPNTGELFF
CDR3nt: TGTGCCAGCAGCTCGGGGGGGCCGAACACCGGGGAGCTGTTTTTT
abundance: NA
d_gene: TRBD2
j_gene: TRBJ2-2
v_gene: TRBV7-6

CDR3aa: CASSSKRAINEQFF
CDR3nt: TGTGCCAGCAGCAGCAAGAGGGCTATCAATGAGCAGTTCTTC
abundance: NA
d_gene: NA
j_gene: TRBJ2-1
v_gene: TRBV5-6

CDR3aa: CSEGQGDGYTF
CDR3nt: TGCAGCGAGGGACAGGGCGATGGCTACACCTTC
abundance: NA
d_gene: TRBD1
j_gene: TRBJ1-2
v_gene: TRBV29-1

CDR3aa: CASSFSGTGGGQPQHF
CDR3nt: TGTGCCAGCAGTTTCTCCGGGACAGGGGGCGGTCAGCCCCAGCATTTT
abundance: once
d_gene: TRBD1
j_gene: TRBJ1-5
v_gene: TRBV27

CDR3aa: CASSRTGTGDGYTF
CDR3nt: TGTGCCAGCAGCCGAACCGGGACAGGGGATGGCTACACCTTC
abundance: once
d_gene: TRBD1
j_gene: TRBJ1-2
v_gene: TRBV14

CDR3aa: CASSLGRGRQETQYF
CDR3nt: TGTGCCAGCAGCTTAGGCAGGGGACGACAAGAGACCCAGTACTTC
abundance: NA
d_gene: NA
j_gene: TRBJ2-5
v_gene: TRBV7-2

CDR3aa: CASRSGSSTDTQYF
CDR3nt: TGTGCCAGCAGGAGCGGATCTAGCACAGATACGCAGTATTTT
abundance: NA
d_gene: NA
j_gene: TRBJ2-3
v_gene: TRBV6-5

CDR3aa: CASSLRQGQETQYF
CDR3nt: TGTGCCAGCAGCCTCAGACAGGGGCAAGAGACCCAGTACTTC
abundance: NA
d_gene: TRBD1
j_gene: TRBJ2-5
v_gene: TRBV7-9

CDR3aa: CASSEWGVGYGYTF
CDR3nt: TGTGCCAGCAGTGAATGGGGAGTAGGCTATGGCTACACCTTC
abundance: NA
d_gene: NA
j_gene: TRBJ1-2
v_gene: TRBV2

CDR3aa: CASSLQGAHQPQHF
CDR3nt: TGTGCCAGTAGCCTACAGGGGGCCCATCAGCCCCAGCATTTT
abundance: NA
d_gene: TRBD1
j_gene: TRBJ1-5
v_gene: TRBV19

CDR3aa: CAWSGQTGYGYTF
CDR3nt: TGTGCCTGGAGTGGTCAGACAGGATATGGCTACACCTTC
abundance: NA
d_gene: NA
j_gene: TRBJ1-2
v_gene: TRBV30

CDR3aa: CASSLDGGTEAFF
CDR3nt: TGTGCCAGCAGCTTAGACGGGGGAACTGAAGCTTTCTTT
abundance: NA
d_gene: NA
j_gene: TRBJ1-1
v_gene: TRBV7-9

CDR3aa: CSVERNTEAFF
CDR3nt: TGCAGCGTTGAGAGGAACACTGAAGCTTTCTTT
abundance: NA
d_gene: NA
j_gene: TRBJ1-1
v_gene: TRBV29-1

CDR3aa: CASSLGPGPSYEQYF
CDR3nt: TGCGCCAGCAGCTTGGGGCCAGGTCCTTCCTACGAGCAGTACTTC
abundance: once
d_gene: NA
j_gene: TRBJ2-7
v_gene: TRBV5-1

CDR3aa: CASSVNFGVYEQYF
CDR3nt: TGTGCCAGCAGCGTAAACTTCGGGGTTTACGAGCAGTACTTC
abundance: NA
d_gene: NA
j_gene: TRBJ2-7
v_gene: TRBV7-2

CDR3aa: CATRMNLAGNTIYF
CDR3nt: TGTGCCACCAGGATGAATTTGGCTGGAAACACCATATATTTT
abundance: NA
d_gene: NA
j_gene: TRBJ1-3
v_gene: TRBV19

CDR3aa: CATRTGPNTEAFF
CDR3nt: TGTGCCACTAGGACAGGGCCGAACACTGAAGCTTTCTTT
abundance: NA
d_gene: TRBD1
j_gene: TRBJ1-1
v_gene: TRBV2

CDR3aa: CASSLDQGYGYTF
CDR3nt: TGTGCCAGCAGCTTAGATCAGGGCTATGGCTACACCTTC
abundance: NA
d_gene: NA
j_gene: TRBJ1-2
v_gene: TRBV7-3

CDR3aa: CAWRRSGNTEAFF
CDR3nt: TGTGCCTGGAGGAGGAGCGGGAACACTGAAGCTTTCTTT
abundance: NA
d_gene: NA
j_gene: TRBJ1-1
v_gene: TRBV30

CDR3aa: CASSQGGNTEAFF
CDR3nt: TGTGCCAGCAGCCAAGGCGGGAACACTGAAGCTTTCTTT
abundance: NA
d_gene: NA
j_gene: TRBJ1-1
v_gene: TRBV14

CDR3aa: CASSQDRQGMRGYTF
CDR3nt: TGCGCCAGCAGCCAAGATAGACAGGGAATGCGGGGCTACACCTTC
abundance: NA
d_gene: TRBD1
j_gene: TRBJ1-2
v_gene: TRBV4-3

CDR3aa: CASSSGQGAYEQYF
CDR3nt: TGTGCCAGCAGTTCAGGACAGGGGGCCTACGAGCAGTACTTC
abundance: once
d_gene: TRBD1
j_gene: TRBJ2-7
v_gene: TRBV27

CDR3aa: CASSEWEGSKETQYF
CDR3nt: TGTGCCAGCAGTGAGTGGGAGGGGAGTAAAGAGACCCAGTACTTC
abundance: NA
d_gene: TRBD2
j_gene: TRBJ2-5
v_gene: TRBV25-1

CDR3aa: CATSDGTSTDTQYF
CDR3nt: TGTGCCACCAGTGACGGGACTAGCACAGATACGCAGTATTTT
abundance: NA
d_gene: NA
j_gene: TRBJ2-3
v_gene: TRBV24-1

CDR3aa: CASSRTGSIIGYTF
CDR3nt: TGTGCCAGCAGCCGGACAGGGTCTATTATCGGCTACACCTTC
abundance: NA
d_gene: TRBD1
j_gene: TRBJ1-2
v_gene: TRBV7-9

CDR3aa: CASSQQGWTEAFF
CDR3nt: TGTGCCAGCAGTCAACAGGGGTGGACTGAAGCTTTCTTT
abundance: NA
d_gene: TRBD1
j_gene: TRBJ1-1
v_gene: TRBV7-3

CDR3aa: CASSPPVQGLSYTF
CDR3nt: TGTGCCAGCTCACCCCCGGTACAGGGCTTAAGCTACACCTTC
abundance: few
d_gene: NA
j_gene: TRBJ1-2
v_gene: TRBV18

CDR3aa: CASSPHRGNTEAFF
CDR3nt: TGTGCCAGCAGCCCCCACCGGGGGAACACTGAAGCTTTCTTT
abundance: NA
d_gene: NA
j_gene: TRBJ1-1
v_gene: TRBV7-3

CDR3aa: CASSLALATAWDTQYF
CDR3nt: TGCGCCAGCAGCTTGGCCTTGGCGACAGCGTGGGATACGCAGTATTTT
abundance: many
d_gene: NA
j_gene: TRBJ2-3
v_gene: TRBV5-1

CDR3aa: CASSQAPVSAEAFF
CDR3nt: TGTGCCAGCAGCCAAGCGCCAGTAAGCGCTGAAGCTTTCTTT
abundance: once
d_gene: NA
j_gene: TRBJ1-1
v_gene: TRBV3-1/TRBV3-2

CDR3aa: CASSEGLAGKTDTQYF
CDR3nt: TGTGCCAGCAGTGAAGGGCTAGCGGGGAAGACAGATACGCAGTATTTT
abundance: NA
d_gene: TRBD2
j_gene: TRBJ2-3
v_gene: TRBV25-1

CDR3aa: CATEDTDTQYF
CDR3nt: TGTGCCACCGAGGACACAGATACGCAGTATTTT
abundance: NA
d_gene: NA
j_gene: TRBJ2-3
v_gene: TRBV24-1

CDR3aa: CSASITGRNTEAFF
CDR3nt: TGCAGTGCTAGTATCACAGGGAGGAACACTGAAGCTTTCTTT
abundance: NA
d_gene: NA
j_gene: TRBJ1-1
v_gene: TRBV20-1

CDR3aa: CASSPTGEVNTDTQYF
CDR3nt: TGTGCCAGCTCACCAACCGGGGAAGTAAACACAGATACGCAGTATTTT
abundance: NA
d_gene: NA
j_gene: TRBJ2-3
v_gene: TRBV18

CDR3aa: CASSQAGQEPPGELFF
CDR3nt: TGTGCCAGCAGCCAGGCCGGACAGGAACCGCCCGGGGAGCTGTTTTTT
abundance: NA
d_gene: TRBD1
j_gene: TRBJ2-2
v_gene: TRBV6-4

CDR3aa: CASSPGGSAYGYTF
CDR3nt: TGCGCCAGCAGCCCCGGGGGGTCGGCTTATGGCTACACCTTC
abundance: NA
d_gene: NA
j_gene: TRBJ1-2
v_gene: TRBV5-1

CDR3aa: CASSPGQGSGYTF
CDR3nt: TGTGCCAGCAGTCCGGGACAGGGAAGTGGCTACACCTTC
abundance: NA
d_gene: TRBD1
j_gene: TRBJ1-2
v_gene: TRBV12-3/TRBV12-4

CDR3aa: CASRPVPKGGKLVYGYTF
CDR3nt: TGTGCCAGTAGGCCCGTCCCTAAAGGAGGGAAGTTGGTCTATGGCTACACCTTC
abundance: NA
d_gene: NA
j_gene: TRBJ1-2
v_gene: TRBV19